Presented here are 5 T cell receptor beta chains from one specimen sequenced in a study of T cell changes during pregnancy in multiple sclerosis. The repertoire was sequenced with immunoSEQ multiplex PCR; TCRdb's copy has only in-frame clones and lacks some. Of 45,000 or so clones listed, 70% to 90% are singletons. Sequencing was performed on peripheral blood, taken in the first trimester of pregnancy. All receptors come from a female donor with multiple sclerosis, enrolled in a pregnancy study.

The CDR3 here is CASSSPDRDYGYTF. The DNA for the CDR3 is TGTGCCAGCAGTTCTCCCGACAGGGACTATGGCTACACCTTC. The rearrangement joins TRBV6-5 to TRBJ1-2, with 7 positions matching TRBD1. J was trimmed by 3 bases and V by 4 bases; bases with no gene match: 5. There are 14 residues in the CDR3. Looked up from germline, CDR1 is MNHEY and CDR2 is SVGAGI.

Written as DNA, the CDR3 is TGCGCCAGCAGCCAAGCACGCTATTCCAGGGAGGATGAAAAACTGTTTTTT. This translates into CASSQARYSREDEKLFF. This sequence joins TRBV4-1 and TRBJ1-4, with a tentative D call TRBD1 (5 bases). This CDR3 region has 17 residues. CDR1 is MGHRA, CDR2 YSYEKL, per germline. The V end was cut by 1 base, the J end by 6 bases, with 18 bases between.

The genes are TRBV14 and TRBJ2-3; a possible D gene is TRBD1 (5 bases). Trimming removed 4 bases at V and 14 bases at J, with 28 bases between. There are 16 residues in the CDR3. Germline V gene lookup returns CDR1 SGHDN and CDR2 FVKESK. CDR3 DNA sequence: TGTGCCAGCAGCCGTAGGGCTCTCCAAGGGGCCTCCTGGACGTATTTT. Translated: CASSRRALQGASWTYF.

This clone was detected only a few times. V gene TRBV2 combines with J gene TRBJ1-2; D is possibly TRBD1 (5 bases). This CDR3 has 13 amino acids. Germline assignment: CDR1 SNHLY and CDR2 FYNNEI. The ends were cut back, 6 bases at V and 4 bases at J, with 12 bases in the middle. CDR3 sequence reads: CASRPTGRYGYTF. The CDR3 region has the DNA TGTGCCAGCAGGCCCACAGGCCGCTATGGCTACACCTTC.

The rearrangement links TRBV19 to TRBJ1-5; D might be TRBD1 (6 bases). Germline V gene lookup returns CDR1 LNHDA and CDR2 SQIVND (reference sequence). V was shortened by 7 bases and J by 9 bases, with 22 bases between the two germline ends. The length of the CDR3 is 15 residues. CDR3 protein: CASMGPRDRLRPQHF. The DNA for the CDR3 is TGTGCCAGTATGGGACCCCGTGACAGGCTACGGCCCCAGCATTTT.